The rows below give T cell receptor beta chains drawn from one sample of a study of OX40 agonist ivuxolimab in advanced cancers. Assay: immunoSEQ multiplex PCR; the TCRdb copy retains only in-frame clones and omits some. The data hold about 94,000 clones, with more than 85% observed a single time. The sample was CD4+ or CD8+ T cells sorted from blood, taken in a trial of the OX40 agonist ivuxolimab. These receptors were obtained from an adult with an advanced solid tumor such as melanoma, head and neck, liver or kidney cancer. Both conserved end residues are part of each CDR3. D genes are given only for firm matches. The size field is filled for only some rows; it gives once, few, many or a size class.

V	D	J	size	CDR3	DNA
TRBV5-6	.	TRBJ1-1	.	CASHRGRGTEAFF	TGTGCCAGCCATAGAGGAAGGGGCACTGAAGCTTTCTTT
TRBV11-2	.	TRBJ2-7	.	CASSLGRYEQYF	TGTGCCAGCAGCTTAGGACGCTACGAGCAGTACTTC
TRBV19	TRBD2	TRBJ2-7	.	CASSIGLALTYEQYF	TGTGCCAGTAGTATAGGACTAGCGCTTACCTACGAGCAGTACTTC
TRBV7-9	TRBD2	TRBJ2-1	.	CASLLDREGEQFF	TGTGCCAGCTTATTGGACCGGGAGGGTGAGCAGTTCTTC
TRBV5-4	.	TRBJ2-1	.	CASSLDGPFNEQFF	TGTGCCAGCAGCTTGGATGGGCCCTTCAATGAGCAGTTCTTC
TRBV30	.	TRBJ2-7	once	CAWSVGGGNEQYF	TGTGCCTGGAGTGTAGGAGGGGGCAACGAGCAGTACTTC
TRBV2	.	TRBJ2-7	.	CARKSLGEQYF	TGTGCCAGAAAATCCCTGGGCGAGCAGTACTTC
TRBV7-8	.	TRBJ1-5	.	CASSRGPWQPQHF	TGTGCCAGCAGCCGCGGCCCCTGGCAGCCCCAGCATTTT
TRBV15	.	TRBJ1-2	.	CATRGGRHYGYTF	TGTGCCACCAGGGGGGGACGGCACTATGGCTACACCTTC
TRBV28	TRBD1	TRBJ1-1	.	CATGTDGFVTEAFF	TGTGCCACCGGGACAGACGGGTTTGTGACTGAAGCTTTCTTT
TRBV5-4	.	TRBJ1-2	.	CASSFPSRTNYGYTF	TGTGCCAGCAGCTTCCCCAGCAGGACTAACTATGGCTACACCTTC
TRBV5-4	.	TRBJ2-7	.	CASTGEQGGLYEQYF	TGTGCCAGCACCGGGGAACAGGGAGGGCTCTACGAGCAGTACTTC
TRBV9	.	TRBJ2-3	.	CASSVSGSGTDTQYF	TGTGCCAGCAGCGTAAGTGGGAGCGGCACAGATACGCAGTATTTT
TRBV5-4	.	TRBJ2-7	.	CASSLEGGAGSYEQYF	TGTGCCAGCAGCCTCGAGGGTGGGGCGGGGTCCTACGAGCAGTACTTC
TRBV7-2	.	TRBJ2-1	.	CASSLWGDNEQFF	TGTGCCAGCAGCTTATGGGGGGACAATGAGCAGTTCTTC
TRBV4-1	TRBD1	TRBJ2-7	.	CASSVEQGFSYEQYF	TGCGCCAGCAGCGTAGAACAGGGGTTCTCCTACGAGCAGTACTTC
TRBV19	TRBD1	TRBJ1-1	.	CASSASTGGVTEAFF	TGTGCCAGTAGTGCCTCGACAGGGGGGGTCACTGAAGCTTTCTTT
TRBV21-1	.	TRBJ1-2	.	CASSTGGRANYGYTF	TGTGCCAGCAGCACAGGGGGCCGAGCTAACTATGGCTACACCTTC
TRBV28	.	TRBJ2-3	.	CASSFRGAVTDTQYF	TGTGCCAGCAGTTTTAGGGGGGCGGTCACAGATACGCAGTATTTT
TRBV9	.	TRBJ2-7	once	CASSGDWINYEQYF	TGTGCCAGCAGCGGGGACTGGATTAACTACGAGCAGTACTTC
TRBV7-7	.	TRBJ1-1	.	CASSLGAGSEAFF	TGTGCTAGCAGCTTAGGAGCAGGATCTGAAGCTTTCTTT
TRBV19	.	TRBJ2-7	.	CASSGQDSAYEQYF	TGTGCCAGTAGTGGGCAGGATAGTGCCTACGAGCAGTACTTC
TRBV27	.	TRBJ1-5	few	CATRRTPGQPQHF	TGTGCCACCAGGAGGACGCCAGGTCAGCCCCAGCATTTT
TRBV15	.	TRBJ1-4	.	CATSRDRQAGLNENEKLFF	TGTGCCACCAGCAGAGATAGACAGGCTGGGCTAAATGAAAATGAAAAACTGTTTTTT
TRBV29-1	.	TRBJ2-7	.	CSALPFDGYEQYF	TGCAGCGCCCTCCCCTTTGATGGGTACGAGCAGTACTTC
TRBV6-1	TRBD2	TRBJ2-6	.	CASSLGGYGANVLTF	TGTGCCAGCAGTTTGGGAGGGTATGGGGCCAACGTCCTGACTTTC
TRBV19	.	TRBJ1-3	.	CASNGDSSGNTIYF	TGTGCCAGTAATGGAGACAGCTCTGGAAACACCATATATTTT
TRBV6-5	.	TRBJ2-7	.	CASSYIQGYEQYF	TGTGCCAGCAGTTACATACAGGGATACGAGCAGTACTTC
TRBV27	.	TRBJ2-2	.	CASSFIRQKNTGELFF	TGTGCCAGCAGTTTTATTAGACAGAAGAACACCGGGGAGCTGTTTTTT
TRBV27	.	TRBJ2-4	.	CATFQGSIQYF	TGTGCCACCTTTCAGGGTTCCATTCAGTACTTC
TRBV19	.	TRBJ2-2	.	CASSIVWGSTGELFF	TGTGCCAGTAGTATAGTTTGGGGGTCCACCGGGGAGCTGTTTTTT